This T cell receptor (beta chain) derives from a study of T-cell memory formation after mild COVID-19. This clonotype was recorded a few times. No antigen is known for it. Study-wide points: Researchers could not confirm that second-wave clones peaking on day 37 targeted SARS-CoV-2. A subset of responding clones appeared in pre-infection memory, suggesting cross-reactive memory joined.

Researchers used 5'RACE with constant-segment primers to make TCR alpha and TCR beta cDNA libraries that carry sample barcodes and UMIs. Each CDR3 protein gets one entry after TCRdb re-called the 5' RACE reads with MiXCR. The repertoire holds about 560,000 distinct CDR3 sequences, with about 20% as singletons. The ends were cut back, 1 base at V and 8 bases at J, with 13 bases in the middle. CDR1 and CDR2 (germline): KGHDR, SFDVKD. This CDR3 region has 14 residues. The V gene is TRBV24-1, the J gene TRBJ1-2; tentatively, D is TRBD1 (6 bases). The sample comprised PBMCs or a T cell subset sorted from them (not recorded which). This receptor was taken from an adult woman who had mild COVID-19 (a few samples of this study predate the infection). Cell type and time point are not known. CDR3 in amino acids: CATSDLTGNGGYTF. The CDR3 nucleotides are TGTGCCACCAGTGATTTAACAGGGAATGGCGGCTACACCTTC.